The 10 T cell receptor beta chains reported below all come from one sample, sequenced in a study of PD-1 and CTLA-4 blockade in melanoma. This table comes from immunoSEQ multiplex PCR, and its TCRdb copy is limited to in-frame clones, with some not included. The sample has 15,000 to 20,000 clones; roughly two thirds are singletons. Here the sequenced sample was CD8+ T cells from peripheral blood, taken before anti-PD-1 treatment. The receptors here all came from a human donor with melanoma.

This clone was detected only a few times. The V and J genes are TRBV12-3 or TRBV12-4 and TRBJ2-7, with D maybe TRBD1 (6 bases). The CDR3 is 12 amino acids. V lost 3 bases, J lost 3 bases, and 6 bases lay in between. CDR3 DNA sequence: TGTGCCAGCAGTTTGGACAGCTACGAGCAGTACTTC. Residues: CASSLDSYEQYF.

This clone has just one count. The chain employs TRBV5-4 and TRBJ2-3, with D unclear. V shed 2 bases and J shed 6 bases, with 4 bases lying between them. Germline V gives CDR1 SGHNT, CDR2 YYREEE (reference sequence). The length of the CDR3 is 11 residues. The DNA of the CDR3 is TGTGCCAGCAGCTTTTTGGATACGCAGTATTTT. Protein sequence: CASSFLDTQYF.

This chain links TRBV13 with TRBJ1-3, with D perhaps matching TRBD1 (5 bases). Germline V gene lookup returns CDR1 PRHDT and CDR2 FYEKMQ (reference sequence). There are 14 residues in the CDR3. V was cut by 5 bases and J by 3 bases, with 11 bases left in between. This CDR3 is CASSQRDGGNTIYF. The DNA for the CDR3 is TGTGCCAGCAGCCAACGGGACGGTGGAAACACCATATATTTT.

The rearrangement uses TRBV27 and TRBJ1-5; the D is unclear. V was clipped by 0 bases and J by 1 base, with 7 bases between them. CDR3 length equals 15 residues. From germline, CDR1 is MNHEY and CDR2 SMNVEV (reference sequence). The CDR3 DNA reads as TGTGCCAGCAGTTTATCGATAGAAAGCAATCAGCCCCAGCATTTT. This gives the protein CASSLSIESNQPQHF.

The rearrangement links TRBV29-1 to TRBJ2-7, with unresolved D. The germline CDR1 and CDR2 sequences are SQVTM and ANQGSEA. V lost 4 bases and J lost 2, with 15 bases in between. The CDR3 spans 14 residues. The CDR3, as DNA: TGCAGCGTTGTGAGGTTCACGGAAGCCTACGAGCAGTACTTC. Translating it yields CSVVRFTEAYEQYF.

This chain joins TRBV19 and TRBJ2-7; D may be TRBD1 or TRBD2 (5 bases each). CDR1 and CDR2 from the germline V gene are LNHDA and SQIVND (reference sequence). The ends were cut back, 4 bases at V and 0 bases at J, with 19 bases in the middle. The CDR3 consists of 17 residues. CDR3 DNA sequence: TGTGCCAGTAGTACCGTGGCAAAGGGACCCTACTCCTACGAGCAGTACTTC. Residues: CASSTVAKGPYSYEQYF.

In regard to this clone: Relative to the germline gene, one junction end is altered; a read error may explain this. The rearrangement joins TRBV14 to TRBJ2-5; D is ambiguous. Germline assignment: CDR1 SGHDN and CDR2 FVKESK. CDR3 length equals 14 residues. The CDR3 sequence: CASSLTWDGEAQYF. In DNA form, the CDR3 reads TGTGCCAGCAGCCTTACATGGGATGGAGAGGCCCAGTACTTC.

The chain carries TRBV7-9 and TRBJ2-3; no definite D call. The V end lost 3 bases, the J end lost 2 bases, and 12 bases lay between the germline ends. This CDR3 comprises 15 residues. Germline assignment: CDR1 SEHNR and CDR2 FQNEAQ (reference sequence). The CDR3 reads CASSFTVAYTDTQYF. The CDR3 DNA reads TGTGCCAGCAGCTTTACTGTAGCCTACACAGATACGCAGTATTTT.

The CDR3 loop is CASSLLENSNQPQHF. In DNA, the CDR3 is TGTGCCAGCAGTTTACTGGAGAATAGCAATCAGCCCCAGCATTTT. This chain connects TRBV28 to TRBJ1-5; D ambiguous. The CDR3 totals 15 residues. CDR1 is MDHEN, CDR2 SYDVKM, per germline. With 2 bases removed from V and 0 bases from J, the gap between germline ends came to 8 bases.

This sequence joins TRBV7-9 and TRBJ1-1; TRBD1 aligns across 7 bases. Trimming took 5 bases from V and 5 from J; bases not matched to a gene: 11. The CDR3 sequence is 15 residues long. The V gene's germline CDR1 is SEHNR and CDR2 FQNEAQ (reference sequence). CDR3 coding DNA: TGTGCCAGCAGCCCAGTGACAGGGAAGTATACTGAAGCTTTCTTT. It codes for CASSPVTGKYTEAFF.